These 5 T cell receptor beta chains came from one sample sequenced in a study of blood T cell repertoires in COVID-19. Sequencing used immunoSEQ multiplex PCR; TCRdb keeps in-frame clones, though not all of them. The sample has 100,000 to 150,000 clones, more than 75% seen once. Sample: peripheral blood. These receptors originate from a human donor in a cohort sampled during active COVID-19.

This chain uses TRBV10-3 with TRBJ2-1; weak D call: TRBD1 (5 bases). V lost 6 bases, J lost 0 bases, and 15 bases lay in between. Germline V lookup: CDR1 ENHRY, CDR2 SYGVKD. The CDR3 covers 16 residues. CDR3 DNA: TGTGCCATCAGCGCAACGGACAAGAGCTCCTACAATGAGCAGTTCTTC. Translated, it gives CAISATDKSSYNEQFF.

The rearrangement links TRBV27 to TRBJ1-1; D is possibly TRBD1 (6 bases). The CDR3 has 15 residues. Germline assignment: CDR1 MNHEY and CDR2 SMNVEV (reference sequence). V dropped 2 bases and J dropped 1 base, with 11 bases sitting between them. The CDR3 DNA reads as TGTGCCAGCAGTTTAATTCAGGGGACGAACACTGAAGCTTTCTTT. Translation gives CASSLIQGTNTEAFF.

This rearrangement joins TRBV4-2 to TRBJ1-3; D is undetermined. This CDR3 is built from 18 residues. Per the germline V gene, CDR1 is LGHNA and CDR2 is YNFKEQ. V lost 0 bases and J 2 bases, leaving 17 bases between the germline ends. CDR3 sequence reads: CASSQESFWAAAGNTIYF. The CDR3 nucleotides read TGTGCCAGCAGCCAAGAAAGTTTTTGGGCAGCAGCTGGAAACACCATATATTTT.

The chain has TRBV19 and TRBJ2-1; 9 bases fit TRBD2. The V and J ends lost 3 bases and 8 bases, in that order; junction bases with no gene match: 8. Germline V lookup: CDR1 LNHDA, CDR2 SQIVND (reference sequence). CDR3 length: 15 residues. CDR3 bases: TGTGCCAGTAGTATTATTAGCGGGAGTAGCGATGAGCAGTTCTTC. Translating gives CASSIISGSSDEQFF.

The chain employs TRBV7-9 and TRBJ1-1; tentatively, D is TRBD1 (5 bases). Trimming cost V 0 bases and J 5 bases, with 7 bases left between them. CDR1 and CDR2 (germline): SEHNR, FQNEAQ (reference sequence). The CDR3 sequence is 13 residues long. The CDR3 sequence is CASSLARVTEAFF. CDR3 DNA: TGTGCCAGCAGCTTAGCCAGGGTTACTGAAGCTTTCTTT.